The 20 T cell receptor beta chains given below trace back to one sample, sequenced in a study of immune evolution from preneoplasia to lung adenocarcinoma. Data came from immunoSEQ multiplex PCR; TCRdb stores just in-frame clones and leaves some out. The sample holds 2,200 or so clones; roughly 89% are singletons and the top ten take around 4.4%. Sequencing used FFPE lung adenocarcinoma in situ tissue. All receptors derive from a person aged 55-79 years with lung adenocarcinoma.

The V gene is TRBV27, the J gene TRBJ2-3, with a possible D match to TRBD1 (5 bases). This CDR3 spans 18 amino acids. The V and J ends lost 4 bases and 4 bases respectively, with 24 bases between them. Germline values: CDR1 MNHEY, CDR2 SMNVEV (reference sequence). In DNA, the CDR3 is TGTGCCAGCAGTTCGATAACCAGGGTGGTGATGTATGCAGATACGCAGTATTTT. It specifies CASSSITRVVMYADTQYF.

CDR3 protein: CASSLAPTADEQFF. CDR3 in DNA: TGTGCCAGCAGCTTGGCGCCCACAGCGGACGAGCAGTTCTTC. This chain joins TRBV5-4 and TRBJ2-1; TRBD2 is a possible D gene (5 bases). The ends were cut back, 0 bases at V and 10 bases at J, with 14 bases in the middle. CDR3 length equals 14 residues. The germline V gene has CDR1 SGHNT and CDR2 YYREEE (reference sequence). The full variable domain, in which reference TRBV5-4 and TRBJ2-1 provide the parts outside the CDR3, is ETGVTQSPTHLIKTRGQQVTLRCSSQSGHNTVSWYQQALGQGPQFIFQYYREEENGRGNFPPRFSGLQFPNYSSELNVNALELDDSALYLCASSLAPTADEQFFGPGTRLTVL.

The V call is TRBV28, the J call TRBJ2-5; weak D call: TRBD2 (5 bases). CDR3 length: 13 amino acids. The germline gives CDR1 MDHEN, CDR2 SYDVKM. Trimming left V 2 bases short and J 5 bases short, with 9 bases between. The chain's CDR3 is CASSLVATETQYF. The CDR3 DNA reads as TGTGCCAGCAGTTTAGTAGCGACCGAGACCCAGTACTTC. Based on the CDR3 plus reference TRBV28 and TRBJ2-5, the full variable domain is DVKVTQSSRYLVKRTGEKVFLECVQDMDHENMFWYRQDPGLGLRLIYFSYDVKMKEKGDIPEGYSVSREKKERFSLILESASTNQTSMYLCASSLVATETQYFGPGTRLLVL.

This sequence joins TRBV2 and TRBJ2-7; D may be TRBD1 (6 bases). Deletions cut 6 bases from V and 0 bases from J, with 9 bases between. This CDR3 spans 13 amino acids. Germline values: CDR1 SNHLY, CDR2 FYNNEI. The CDR3 reads CASSWTASYEQYF. CDR3 DNA: TGTGCCAGCAGCTGGACAGCCTCCTACGAGCAGTACTTC.

The V gene is TRBV5-6, the J gene TRBJ2-2; 7 nucleotides align to TRBD1. V was pared by 2 bases and J by 9 bases, with 7 bases of the junction left unmatched. The CDR3 consists of 14 residues. Germline CDR1 is SGHDT and CDR2 is YYEEEE. The DNA for the CDR3 is TGTGCCAGCAGCTTCCGACAGGGCATCAGGGAGCTGTTTTTT. This sequence encodes CASSFRQGIRELFF.

This clone was counted once. The rearrangement joins TRBV18 to TRBJ1-3; tentative D call: TRBD1 (5 bases). The germline V and J ends were trimmed by 0 bases and 0 bases, with 9 bases remaining between them. From germline, CDR1 is KGHSH and CDR2 LQKENI. The CDR3 loop spans 16 amino acids. The CDR3 DNA sequence: TGTGCCAGCTCACCACCGGGGCTGACCTCTGGAAACACCATATATTTT. Protein: CASSPPGLTSGNTIYF.

Worth noting for this clone: At one end the junction does not follow the germline gene, possibly because of a read error. J is TRBJ2-5 and V is TRBV11-2; 8 nucleotides match TRBD1. CDR3 size: 14 residues. Germline CDR1 reads SGHAT; CDR2 reads FQNNGV. In DNA, the CDR3 is TGTGCCAGCAGCTCGGGACAGGTGCAAGAGATCCAGTACTTC. Encoded protein: CASSSGQVQEIQYF.

The gene calls are TRBV7-2 and TRBJ2-7; the D is unclear. V lost 2 bases, J lost 7 bases, and 15 bases lay in between. The CDR3 loop spans 14 amino acids. Germline V lookup: CDR1 SGHTA, CDR2 FQGNSA. This chain's CDR3 is CASSLLHATSEQYF. The DNA of the CDR3 is TGTGCCAGCAGCTTATTACACGCGACCTCGGAGCAGTACTTC.

The chain is built from TRBV29-1 and TRBJ2-7, with unresolved D. Trimming stripped 0 bases from V and 0 bases from J, with 12 bases between. The CDR3 is 15 amino acids. CDR1 SQVTM and CDR2 ANQGSEA come from the germline V gene. The CDR3 is CSVEDSGLSSYEQYF. The DNA for the CDR3 is TGCAGCGTTGAAGATTCGGGTTTAAGCTCCTACGAGCAGTACTTC.

The chain employs TRBV28 and TRBJ1-5, with a weak D call TRBD1 (5 bases). Germline CDR1 and CDR2: MDHEN and SYDVKM. The CDR3 loop spans 17 amino acids. The V gene lost 1 base and the J gene lost 5 bases, with 18 bases spanning the gap. CDR3 amino acids: CASSLSVKGSGYQPQHF. Here the CDR3 DNA reads TGTGCCAGCAGTTTATCAGTTAAGGGGTCGGGGTATCAGCCCCAGCATTTT.

This chain connects TRBV7-6 to TRBJ2-5, with 7 bases aligning to TRBD2. Looked up from germline, CDR1 is SGHVS and CDR2 is FNYEAQ. The CDR3 is 16 residues long. The V segment lost 5 bases and the J segment 2 bases; nucleotides outside the gene matches: 11. The CDR3 spells CASSLGASGLQETQYF. For the CDR3, the DNA is TGTGCCAGCAGCCTAGGGGCTAGCGGTTTACAAGAGACCCAGTACTTC.

The chain uses TRBV7-9 and TRBJ1-5, with 7 bases that match TRBD1. V shed 5 bases and J 0 bases; nucleotides not matched to a gene: 1. Germline V CDR1 and CDR2: SEHNR, FQNEAQ (reference sequence). The CDR3 is 14 amino acids. The CDR3 loop is CASSRQGSNQPQHF. The CDR3 nucleotides read TGTGCCAGCAGCCGACAGGGTAGCAATCAGCCCCAGCATTTT.

This rearrangement joins TRBV7-8 to TRBJ2-7; 10 bases line up with TRBD1. CDR1 and CDR2 (germline): SGHVS, FQNEAQ. The trim removed 3 bases at V and 5 bases at J, leaving 1 base unmatched. This CDR3 spans 13 amino acids. The CDR3 region is CASSLGTGDEQYF. The CDR3 DNA sequence: TGTGCCAGCAGCTTGGGGACAGGGGACGAGCAGTACTTC.

The chain is built from TRBV7-9 and TRBJ1-2; 7 nucleotides agree with TRBD1. Per germline, CDR1 SEHNR and CDR2 FQNEAQ (reference sequence). V lost 5 bases, J lost 8 bases, and 5 bases stayed unmatched. This CDR3 has 12 residues. The CDR3 bases are TGTGCCAGCAGCCCGAGGGGGCTCGGCTACACCTTC. It translates to CASSPRGLGYTF. The variable domain in full, with the rest retrieved from reference TRBV7-9 and TRBJ1-2, is DTGVSQNPRHKITKRGQNVTFRCDPISEHNRLYWYRQTLGQGPEFLTYFQNEAQLEKSRLLSDRFSAERPKGSFSTLEIQRTEQGDSAMYLCASSPRGLGYTFGSGTRLTVV.

Regarding this clone: Other DNA sequences of this sample code for an identical CDR3. The chain couples TRBV10-1 to TRBJ1-1, with 7 bases lining up with TRBD1. This CDR3 has 14 residues. J was trimmed by 1 base and V by 9 bases; bases with no gene match: 8. Germline-derived CDR1 and CDR2 are WNHNN and SYGVQD (reference sequence). CDR3 sequence: CASRPTGTNTEAFF. For the CDR3, the DNA is TGCGCCAGTAGACCGACAGGGACGAACACTGAAGCTTTCTTT.

This rearrangement joins TRBV11-2 to TRBJ2-2; D perhaps matches TRBD1 (6 bases). This CDR3 is built from 12 residues. Germline CDR1 is SGHAT and CDR2 is FQNNGV. Trimming stripped 6 bases from V and 6 bases from J, with 8 bases between. CDR3 in amino acids: CASRYRAGELFF. CDR3 in DNA: TGTGCCAGCAGATACAGGGCCGGGGAGCTGTTTTTT.

The chain couples TRBV5-1 to TRBJ1-2, with D possibly being TRBD1 (6 bases). This CDR3 has 14 residues. Germline loops: CDR1 SGHRS, CDR2 YFSETQ. The V gene lost 2 bases and the J gene lost 4 bases, with 12 bases spanning the gap. For the CDR3, the DNA is TGCGCCAGCAGCTTCGGGGGGCGCGGCTATGGCTACACCTTC. Translating gives CASSFGGRGYGYTF. The full variable domain, in which reference TRBV5-1 and TRBJ1-2 provide the parts outside the CDR3, is KAGVTQTPRYLIKTRGQQVTLSCSPISGHRSVSWYQQTPGQGLQFLFEYFSETQRNKGNFPGRFSGRQFSNSRSEMNVSTLELGDSALYLCASSFGGRGYGYTFGSGTRLTVV.

V is TRBV7-9 and J is TRBJ2-5; 9 bases agree with TRBD2. After removal of 1 base from V and 5 bases from J, the junction contained 11 bases not matched to a gene. CDR1 SEHNR and CDR2 FQNEAQ come from the germline V gene (reference sequence). The CDR3 contains 17 residues. The CDR3 region has the DNA TGTGCCAGCAGCTTAGGGGCAGGACTAGCGAGAGGGGAGACCCAGTACTTC. Protein product: CASSLGAGLARGETQYF. The full variable domain, with the rest looked up from reference TRBV7-9 and TRBJ2-5, is DTGVSQNPRHKITKRGQNVTFRCDPISEHNRLYWYRQTLGQGPEFLTYFQNEAQLEKSRLLSDRFSAERPKGSFSTLEIQRTEQGDSAMYLCASSLGAGLARGETQYFGPGTRLLVL.

The chain employs TRBV19 and TRBJ1-5, with no clear D. CDR3 length: 15 residues. V dropped 6 bases and J dropped 0 bases, with 12 bases sitting between them. CDR1 is LNHDA and CDR2 is SQIVND in the germline V gene (reference sequence). The CDR3: CASSIPLYSNQPQHF. The CDR3 region has the DNA TGTGCCAGTAGCATACCTCTCTATAGCAATCAGCCCCAGCATTTT.

The chain couples TRBV6-6 to TRBJ1-1; D is uncertain. CDR1 is MNHNY, CDR2 SVGAGI, per germline (reference sequence). The CDR3 loop spans 15 amino acids. Deletions cut 0 bases from V and 4 bases from J, with 12 bases between. The CDR3 nucleotides read TGTGCCAGCAGTTACTCCGAGGGTTTTTCCACTGAAGCTTTCTTT. Its translation is CASSYSEGFSTEAFF.